This TCR beta chain emerged from a study of CD8+ T cells in alopecia areata. Study-wide points: Tissue-resident alphabeta T cells belonging to normal skin likewise get sequenced within scalp specimens.

Isolated RNA was reverse transcribed into cDNA used as the sequencing template. Clones were sequenced by immunoSEQ multiplex PCR, and TCRdb holds only the in-frame ones, with some missing. The table has 200,000 or so clones, roughly three fifths seen once. A word on this clone: Its matching antigen is unknown.

Researchers picked out CD4+ and CD8+ T cells from PBMCs by sorting. With 1 base removed from V and 2 bases from J, the gap between germline ends came to 12 bases. The CDR3 covers 15 residues. Germline V gene data show CDR1 as MGHRA and CDR2 as YSYEKL. The chain is built from TRBV4-1 and TRBJ2-7; perhaps TRBD1 as D (6 bases). The sample was CD8+ T cells sorted from blood. This TCR was recovered from a human donor in good health. The CDR3, as DNA: TGCGCCAGCAGCCAAGTGACCGGGACACCCTACGAGCAGTACTTC. Translating it yields CASSQVTGTPYEQYF.